The rows below give T cell receptor beta chains drawn from one sample of a study of T cells in Graves' hyperthyroidism and ophthalmopathy. TCRdb reprocessed the multiplex PCR reads via MiXCR and lists one record per CDR3 protein. The table shows about 350,000 distinct CDR3 sequences, with 17% occurring only once. Specimen: blood. Receptor source: a woman aged 25 to 39 with Graves' hyperthyroidism that later progressed to Graves' ophthalmopathy. Both conserved end residues are part of each CDR3. The order of the fields is V gene, D gene, J gene, clone size, CDR3 protein, CDR3 DNA. D genes are given only for firm matches. Clone size appears in some rows only: once, few, many, or a class for an expanded clone.

V gene: TRBV3-1; D gene: -; J gene: TRBJ1-4; clone size: many; CDR3 protein: CASSLARDEKLFF; CDR3 DNA: TGTGCCAGCAGCCTTGCCCGAGATGAAAAACTGTTTTTT
V gene: TRBV2; D gene: TRBD2; J gene: TRBJ2-1; clone size: few; CDR3 protein: CASSVPTSGRSYNEQFF; CDR3 DNA: TGTGCCAGCAGTGTCCCGACTAGCGGGAGATCCTACAATGAGCAGTTCTTC
V gene: TRBV20-1; D gene: TRBD2; J gene: TRBJ2-7; clone size: few; CDR3 protein: CSAAPTSGGYEQYF; CDR3 DNA: TGCAGTGCCGCACCGACTAGCGGGGGGTACGAGCAGTACTTC
V gene: TRBV2; D gene: -; J gene: TRBJ1-5; clone size: many; CDR3 protein: CASEDGLGQPQHF; CDR3 DNA: TGTGCCAGCGAGGACGGATTGGGTCAGCCCCAGCATTTT
V gene: TRBV28; D gene: -; J gene: TRBJ1-5; clone size: few; CDR3 protein: CASSFVGATQPQHF; CDR3 DNA: TGTGCCAGCAGTTTCGTGGGGGCAACTCAGCCCCAGCATTTT
V gene: TRBV5-6; D gene: TRBD2; J gene: TRBJ2-1; clone size: many; CDR3 protein: CASSLFRGGYNEQFF; CDR3 DNA: TGTGCCAGCAGCTTGTTTCGGGGGGGGTACAATGAGCAGTTCTTC
V gene: TRBV19; D gene: TRBD2; J gene: TRBJ2-1; clone size: -; CDR3 protein: CASSLRLAGVGNEQFF; CDR3 DNA: TGTGCCAGTAGTCTTAGACTAGCGGGAGTCGGGAATGAGCAGTTCTTC
V gene: TRBV29-1; D gene: TRBD1; J gene: TRBJ1-1; clone size: few; CDR3 protein: CSVEGFRQGLFRAFF; CDR3 DNA: TGCAGCGTTGAAGGTTTCCGACAGGGACTCTTTCGGGCTTTCTTT
V gene: TRBV2; D gene: TRBD2; J gene: TRBJ2-7; clone size: many; CDR3 protein: CASRGAVIAGDSGEQYF; CDR3 DNA: TGTGCCAGCAGGGGGGCCGTGATAGCGGGAGACTCCGGCGAGCAGTACTTC
V gene: TRBV7-9; D gene: -; J gene: TRBJ2-7; clone size: few; CDR3 protein: CASSYGTPEQYF; CDR3 DNA: TGTGCCAGCAGCTATGGGACACCCGAGCAGTACTTC
V gene: TRBV15; D gene: -; J gene: TRBJ1-3; clone size: -; CDR3 protein: CATSRTGNTIYF; CDR3 DNA: TGTGCCACCAGCCGGACCGGAAACACCATATATTTT
V gene: TRBV27; D gene: TRBD2; J gene: TRBJ2-7; clone size: few; CDR3 protein: CASSSELAIDEQYF; CDR3 DNA: TGTGCCAGCAGTTCAGAACTAGCGATCGACGAGCAGTACTTC
V gene: TRBV2; D gene: TRBD1; J gene: TRBJ1-5; clone size: many; CDR3 protein: CASSDDRGYSNQPQHF; CDR3 DNA: TGTGCCAGCAGTGATGACAGGGGGTATAGCAATCAGCCCCAGCATTTT
V gene: TRBV20-1; D gene: -; J gene: TRBJ1-1; clone size: few; CDR3 protein: CSAVYFGFF; CDR3 DNA: TGCAGTGCTGTTTACTTCGGTTTCTTT
V gene: TRBV3-1; D gene: -; J gene: TRBJ2-2; clone size: many; CDR3 protein: CASSYNAGNTGELFF; CDR3 DNA: TGTGCCAGCAGCTATAATGCGGGGAACACCGGGGAGCTGTTTTTT
V gene: TRBV2; D gene: -; J gene: TRBJ1-4; clone size: many; CDR3 protein: CASAGTYNEKLFF; CDR3 DNA: TGTGCCAGCGCCGGGACGTATAATGAAAAACTGTTTTTT
V gene: TRBV30; D gene: TRBD1; J gene: TRBJ2-7; clone size: many; CDR3 protein: CAWRTGGYYEQYF; CDR3 DNA: TGTGCCTGGAGGACAGGGGGTTACTACGAGCAGTACTTC
V gene: TRBV5-6; D gene: TRBD1; J gene: TRBJ1-5; clone size: many; CDR3 protein: CASSSAGQGLGQPQHF; CDR3 DNA: TGTGCCAGCAGCTCCGCGGGACAGGGGTTAGGTCAGCCCCAGCATTTT
V gene: TRBV4-1; D gene: TRBD1; J gene: TRBJ1-2; clone size: many; CDR3 protein: CASSQEVVGQIYGYTF; CDR3 DNA: TGCGCCAGCAGCCAAGAGGTCGTGGGACAGATCTATGGCTACACCTTC
V gene: TRBV5-6; D gene: -; J gene: TRBJ2-5; clone size: many; CDR3 protein: CASSLVSRETQYF; CDR3 DNA: TGTGCCAGCAGCTTGGTTAGCCGAGAGACCCAGTACTTC
V gene: TRBV5-1; D gene: TRBD1; J gene: TRBJ1-6; clone size: many; CDR3 protein: CASSLRPPGQGSSPLHF; CDR3 DNA: TGCGCCAGCAGCTTGAGGCCTCCGGGACAGGGCAGCTCACCCCTCCACTTT
V gene: TRBV12-3/TRBV12-4; D gene: -; J gene: TRBJ1-2; clone size: -; CDR3 protein: CASNTGQLSPDGNYGYTF; CDR3 DNA: TGTGCCAGCAACACAGGACAGCTTTCTCCAGACGGTAACTATGGCTACACCTTC
V gene: TRBV5-1; D gene: -; J gene: TRBJ1-6; clone size: -; CDR3 protein: CASSFVGEANSPLHF; CDR3 DNA: TGCGCCAGCAGCTTTGTTGGGGAGGCCAATTCACCCCTCCACTTT
V gene: TRBV27; D gene: -; J gene: TRBJ1-1; clone size: -; CDR3 protein: CASSPGGTNTEAFF; CDR3 DNA: TGTGCCAGCAGTCCGGGGGGCACGAACACTGAAGCTTTCTTT
V gene: TRBV5-1; D gene: -; J gene: TRBJ2-2; clone size: -; CDR3 protein: CASSIPQGSANTGELFF; CDR3 DNA: TGCGCCAGCAGCATACCGCAGGGCTCGGCGAACACCGGGGAGCTGTTTTTT
V gene: TRBV12-3/TRBV12-4; D gene: -; J gene: TRBJ2-4; clone size: many; CDR3 protein: CASRHPSDRNIQYF; CDR3 DNA: TGTGCCAGCAGACATCCTTCGGACAGAAACATTCAGTACTTC
V gene: TRBV2; D gene: -; J gene: TRBJ2-7; clone size: many; CDR3 protein: CASSETNEQYF; CDR3 DNA: TGTGCCAGCAGTGAAACAAACGAGCAGTACTTC
V gene: TRBV28; D gene: TRBD1; J gene: TRBJ1-1; clone size: many; CDR3 protein: CASRIRQGGTEAFF; CDR3 DNA: TGTGCCAGCAGGATCCGACAGGGAGGCACTGAAGCTTTCTTT
V gene: TRBV4-1; D gene: -; J gene: TRBJ2-1; clone size: -; CDR3 protein: CASSQPQRGKNNEQFF; CDR3 DNA: TGCGCCAGCAGCCAACCGCAACGGGGAAAAAACAATGAGCAGTTCTTC